This TCR beta chain appears in the sequencing data of a study of T cell clonotyping in hematopoietic cell transplantation. The study's findings and limits: Broader posttransplant TCR repertoire diversity was predicted by graft donor and pretransplant recipient Inverse Simpson Index values. Pathologically expanded recipient clonotypes increased progressively from day 30 to day 180 as diversity fell.

The assay was immunoSEQ multiplex PCR, and TCRdb's table has in-frame clones only and misses some. The table includes roughly 3,000 clones, around 63% detected once. Concerning this clone itself: Antigen specificity is unknown.

The CDR3 is 15 residues long. Germline values: CDR1 SGHRS, CDR2 YFSETQ. V lost 1 base, J lost 5 bases, and 12 bases lay in between. The chain recombines TRBV5-1 with TRBJ2-2; perhaps TRBD1 as D (5 bases). The TCR originated in a female patient under 45 who had an allogeneic stem cell transplant, so T cells may come from the graft donor. Some clones in this sample may be carry-over from other donors' samples. This sample comprised peripheral blood mononuclear cells, obtained 30 days after allogeneic stem cell transplant. The CDR3 nucleotides are TGCGCCAGCAGCTTGACAGGACCCGTTACCGGGGAGCTGTTTTTT. Translated: CASSLTGPVTGELFF.